Listed here are 23 T cell receptor beta chains from one sample, sequenced in a study of T cells expressing NK-cell markers. TCRdb reprocessed the 5' RACE reads and keeps a single row for each CDR3 protein, giving no DNA. Its clone listing holds about 400,000 distinct CDR3 sequences. Input material: blood T cells: a sorted CD56 or NKG2C T cell subset, CD4+ or CD8+ T cells, or bulk PBMC T cells (not recorded which). The origin of the receptors is a woman aged 50 to 65 in good health.

The V and J genes are TRBV12-3 or TRBV12-4 and TRBJ2-1; the D call from TCRdb, TRBD1, cannot be confirmed without DNA. This CDR3 comprises 14 residues. CDR3 amino acids: CASSLNPAQLEQFF.

The rearrangement links TRBV11-2 to TRBJ2-1; as DNA is missing, the TRBD2 call by TCRdb cannot be tested. Germline lookup yields CDR1 SGHAT and CDR2 FQNNGV. This CDR3 has 15 residues. CDR3 region: CASSLGLAGQNEQFF.

The chain carries TRBV9 and TRBJ1-1; the TCRdb call, TRBD1, lacks DNA for checking. Germline CDR1 SGDLS, CDR2 YYNGEE. The CDR3 loop spans 16 amino acids. The CDR3 protein is CASSPGGGSLEDEAFF. Using reference TRBV9 and TRBJ1-1 for the parts outside the CDR3, the full variable domain is DSGVTQTPKHLITATGQRVTLRCSPRSGDLSVYWYQQSLDQGLQFLIQYYNGEERAKGNILERFSAQQFPDLHSELNLSSLELGDSALYFCASSPGGGSLEDEAFFGQGTRLTVV.

This chain links TRBV11-3 with TRBJ2-5; as DNA is missing, the TRBD2 call by TCRdb cannot be tested. The germline gives CDR1 SGHNT, CDR2 YENEEA. There are 15 residues in the CDR3. The CDR3: CASSGTSGNGKTQYF.

The gene calls are TRBV19 and TRBJ1-3. Germline CDR1 and CDR2: LNHDA and SQIVND (reference sequence). The CDR3 consists of 13 residues. This CDR3 is CASSSDSGNTIYF. Together with reference TRBV19 and TRBJ1-3, the CDR3 gives the full variable domain: DGGITQSPKYLFRKEGQNVTLSCEQNLNHDAMYWYRQDPGQGLRLIYYSQIVNDFQKGDIAEGYSVSREKKESFPLTVTSAQKNPTAFYLCASSSDSGNTIYFGEGSWLTVV.

J is TRBJ1-2 and V is TRBV12-3 or TRBV12-4; with no DNA, the TCRdb D assignment of TRBD1 cannot be verified. The length of the CDR3 is 15 residues. CDR3 in amino acids: CASSLFRAGNYGYTF.

This chain uses TRBV20-1 with TRBJ2-3. This CDR3 has 17 residues. Germline V gene lookup returns CDR1 DFQATT and CDR2 SNEGSKA (reference sequence). The CDR3 is CSARDLLAGTSTDTQYF.

The gene calls are TRBV29-1 and TRBJ1-4. Germline lookup yields CDR1 SQVTM and CDR2 ANQGSEA. This CDR3 comprises 14 residues. The CDR3 protein is CSVELGSRSEKLFF.

The chain is built from TRBV10-2 and TRBJ2-1. The CDR3 consists of 11 residues. Germline CDR1 WSHSY, CDR2 SAAADI. CDR3 amino acids: CASSEIDEQFF.

The J gene is TRBJ2-4, the V gene TRBV9; TCRdb calls TRBD2, which cannot be checked without DNA. The CDR3 has 13 residues. The germline V gene has CDR1 SGDLS and CDR2 YYNGEE. CDR3: CASSAGTRNIQYF. Combining the CDR3 with reference TRBV9 and TRBJ2-4 gives the whole variable domain DSGVTQTPKHLITATGQRVTLRCSPRSGDLSVYWYQQSLDQGLQFLIQYYNGEERAKGNILERFSAQQFPDLHSELNLSSLELGDSALYFCASSAGTRNIQYFGAGTRLSVL.

J is TRBJ2-3 and V is TRBV4-1; lacking DNA, the TRBD2 call made by TCRdb goes unchecked. Germline CDR1 MGHRA, CDR2 YSYEKL. The CDR3 covers 18 residues. CDR3 region: CASSQDRLAGQHTDTQYF.

The chain uses TRBV6-2 or TRBV6-3 and TRBJ1-1. This CDR3 has 13 amino acids. Germline V lookup: CDR1 MNHEY, CDR2 SVGEGT. CDR3 protein: CASSYGPSAGAFF.

The chain links TRBV6-6 to TRBJ1-1; checking the TCRdb D call of TRBD1 is not possible without DNA. Germline assignment: CDR1 MNHNY and CDR2 SVGAGI (reference sequence). This CDR3 region has 13 residues. CDR3: CASSEGGDTEAFF.

The CDR3 reads CASRLGTQNEQFF. The V and J genes are TRBV12-5 and TRBJ2-1; TCRdb's D call, TRBD2, is unchecked because there is no DNA. Germline V lookup: CDR1 LGHNT, CDR2 FRNRAP. The length of the CDR3 is 13 residues.

The chain uses TRBV20-1 and TRBJ2-7. Germline V CDR1 and CDR2: DFQATT, SNEGSKA (reference sequence). The CDR3 has 13 amino acids. CDR3 sequence: CSARTSMTGEQYF.

The rearrangement uses TRBV24-1 and TRBJ1-5; TCRdb's D call of TRBD1 is untestable without DNA. The CDR3 runs to 16 residues. The V gene's germline CDR1 is KGHDR and CDR2 SFDVKD. CDR3 in amino acids: CATSDSGQGLTQPQHF.

V is TRBV5-1 and J is TRBJ2-1; no DNA is available, so the TRBD2 call from TCRdb remains unchecked. The CDR3 consists of 16 residues. CDR1 and CDR2 from the germline V gene are SGHRS and YFSETQ. The CDR3 region is CASSSSTSGPYNEQFF.

V and J are TRBV7-8 and TRBJ1-5. CDR1 and CDR2 (germline): SGHVS, FQNEAQ. The length of the CDR3 is 15 residues. CDR3 amino acids: CASSPREGSNQPQHF.

The rearrangement links TRBV11-2 to TRBJ2-3. The CDR3 is 14 residues long. Germline CDR1 is SGHAT and CDR2 is FQNNGV. The CDR3 here is CASSFTPSTDTQYF.

The V call is TRBV7-9, the J call TRBJ2-5; TCRdb proposes TRBD1, but this gene call is untestable without DNA. Germline V gene sequence: CDR1 SEHNR, CDR2 FQNEAQ (reference sequence). The CDR3 loop spans 11 amino acids. CDR3 sequence reads: CATPRGETQYF.

The rearrangement uses TRBV12-3 or TRBV12-4 and TRBJ1-1. The CDR3 loop spans 16 amino acids. CDR3 sequence: CASSLGMVRTETEAFF.

V is TRBV25-1 and J is TRBJ1-6; TCRdb's assignment of TRBD1 cannot be checked, as there is no DNA. This CDR3 spans 15 amino acids. Germline V gene sequence: CDR1 MGHDK, CDR2 SYGVNS. CDR3 protein: CASTPSTGGNSPLHF.

The J gene is TRBJ1-2, the V gene TRBV7-6; with no DNA, the TCRdb D assignment of TRBD1 cannot be verified. CDR1 is SGHVS, CDR2 FNYEAQ, per germline. This CDR3 comprises 15 residues. The CDR3 sequence: CASSLGTDSSYGYTF.